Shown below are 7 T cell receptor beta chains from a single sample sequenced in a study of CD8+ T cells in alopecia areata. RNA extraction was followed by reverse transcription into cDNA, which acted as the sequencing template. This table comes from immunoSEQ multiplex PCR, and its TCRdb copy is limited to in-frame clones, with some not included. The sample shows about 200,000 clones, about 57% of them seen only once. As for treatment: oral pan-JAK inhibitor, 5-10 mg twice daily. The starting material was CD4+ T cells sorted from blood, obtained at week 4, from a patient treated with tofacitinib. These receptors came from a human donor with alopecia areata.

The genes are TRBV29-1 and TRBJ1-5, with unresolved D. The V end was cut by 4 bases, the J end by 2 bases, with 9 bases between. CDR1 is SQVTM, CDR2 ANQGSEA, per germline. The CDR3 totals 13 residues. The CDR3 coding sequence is TGCAGCGTTGGTGGTTCGGGCAATCAGCCCCAGCATTTT. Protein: CSVGGSGNQPQHF.

The CDR3 nucleotides read TGTGCCAGCAGTCCCTCCGGACTCGTCAATGAGCAGTTCTTC. Translated, it gives CASSPSGLVNEQFF. The J gene is TRBJ2-1, the V gene TRBV27; a weak D match, TRBD2 (5 bases). Per germline, CDR1 MNHEY and CDR2 SMNVEV (reference sequence). The CDR3 loop spans 14 amino acids. V lost 5 bases to trimming and J lost 6 bases, with 14 bases between them.

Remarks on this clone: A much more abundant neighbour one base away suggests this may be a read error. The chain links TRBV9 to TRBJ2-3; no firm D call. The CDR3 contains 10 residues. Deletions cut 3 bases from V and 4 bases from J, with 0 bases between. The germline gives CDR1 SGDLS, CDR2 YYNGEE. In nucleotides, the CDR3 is TGTGCCAGCAGCGCAGATACGCAGTATTTT. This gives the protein CASSADTQYF. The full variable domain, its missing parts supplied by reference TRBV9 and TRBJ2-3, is DSGVTQTPKHLITATGQRVTLRCSPRSGDLSVYWYQQSLDQGLQFLIQYYNGEERAKGNILERFSAQQFPDLHSELNLSSLELGDSALYFCASSADTQYFGPGTRLTVL.

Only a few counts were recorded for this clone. The CDR3 sequence is CASSLASTAGSSEQYF. The CDR3 DNA reads TGTGCCAGCAGCTTAGCGTCGACGGCGGGGAGCAGCGAGCAGTACTTC. The chain couples TRBV9 to TRBJ2-7; D perhaps matches TRBD2 (6 bases). Looked up from germline, CDR1 is SGDLS and CDR2 is YYNGEE. The CDR3 totals 16 residues. V gave up 4 bases and J gave up 6 bases, with 23 bases separating them.

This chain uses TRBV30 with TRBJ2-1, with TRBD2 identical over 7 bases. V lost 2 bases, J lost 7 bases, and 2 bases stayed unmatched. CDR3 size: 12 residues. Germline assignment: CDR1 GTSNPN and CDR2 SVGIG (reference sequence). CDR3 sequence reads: CAWSPGGNEQFF. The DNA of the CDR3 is TGTGCCTGGAGTCCCGGGGGGAATGAGCAGTTCTTC.

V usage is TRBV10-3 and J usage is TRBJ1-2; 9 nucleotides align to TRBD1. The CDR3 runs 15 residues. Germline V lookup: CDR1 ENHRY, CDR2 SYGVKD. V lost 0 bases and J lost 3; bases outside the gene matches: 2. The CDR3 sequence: CAISESGQGYYGYTF. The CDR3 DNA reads TGTGCCATCAGTGAGTCGGGACAGGGATACTATGGCTACACCTTC.

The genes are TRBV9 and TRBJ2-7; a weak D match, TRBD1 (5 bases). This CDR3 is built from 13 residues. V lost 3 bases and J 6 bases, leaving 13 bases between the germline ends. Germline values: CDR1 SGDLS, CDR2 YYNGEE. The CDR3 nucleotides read TGTGCCAGCAGCGAGGGGCAAGGGGCCGAGCAGTACTTC. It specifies CASSEGQGAEQYF. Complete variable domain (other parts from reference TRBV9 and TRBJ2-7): DSGVTQTPKHLITATGQRVTLRCSPRSGDLSVYWYQQSLDQGLQFLIQYYNGEERAKGNILERFSAQQFPDLHSELNLSSLELGDSALYFCASSEGQGAEQYFGPGTRLTVT.